This paragraph reports one T cell receptor beta chain. The entry originates in a study of blood T cell repertoires in COVID-19. About the study: Researchers got acute and convalescent COVID-19 samples from the United States, Italy and Spain.

In the original workflow: How many nucleated cells were present was estimated from reference gene primer amplification. Libraries were prepared by immunoSEQ multiplex PCR; TCRdb keeps only in-frame clonotypes and omits some of them. V and J calls and clone size follow that table, whereas D and trimming were derived from the DNA. Of roughly 240,000 clones listed, roughly nine tenths are singletons. This CDR3 spans 15 amino acids. Germline CDR1 SGHAT, CDR2 FQNNGV. V trimming: 5 bases; J trimming: 3 bases; junction bases outside the gene matches: 6. The origin of this receptor is a man younger than 35 with active or convalescent COVID-19. The sample was peripheral blood. The gene calls are TRBV11-2 and TRBJ1-3; the match to TRBD1 covers 8 bases. The CDR3: CASSEQGGSGNTIYF. The CDR3 DNA is TGTGCCAGCAGCGAACAGGGGGGAAGTGGAAACACCATATATTTT.